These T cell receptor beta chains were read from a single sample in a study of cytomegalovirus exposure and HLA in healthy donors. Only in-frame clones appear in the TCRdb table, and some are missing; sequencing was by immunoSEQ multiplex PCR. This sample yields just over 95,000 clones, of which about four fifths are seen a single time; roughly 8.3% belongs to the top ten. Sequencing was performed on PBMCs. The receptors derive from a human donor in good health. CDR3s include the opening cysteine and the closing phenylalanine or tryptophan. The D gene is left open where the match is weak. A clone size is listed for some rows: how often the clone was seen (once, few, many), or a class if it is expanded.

CDR3 DNA: TGTGCCATCAGTGAGCCTGGGACTAGCGGGGGGGCACCAGATACGCAGTATTTT; CDR3 protein: CAISEPGTSGGAPDTQYF; J gene: TRBJ2-3; V gene: TRBV10-3; D gene: TRBD2; clone size: -
CDR3 DNA: TGTGCCAGCAGCATAGGACGGGGGTTCTCTGGAAACACCATATATTTT; CDR3 protein: CASSIGRGFSGNTIYF; J gene: TRBJ1-3; V gene: TRBV21-1; D gene: -; clone size: -
CDR3 DNA: TGCGCCAGCAGCCAAGAGATTCTAGAGGGAAATGGCTACACCTTC; CDR3 protein: CASSQEILEGNGYTF; J gene: TRBJ1-2; V gene: TRBV4-1; D gene: -; clone size: few
CDR3 DNA: TGTGCCAGCACCTCGGCAAGGGGCGGTCAGCCCCAGCATTTT; CDR3 protein: CASTSARGGQPQHF; J gene: TRBJ1-5; V gene: TRBV19; D gene: -; clone size: -
CDR3 DNA: TGCAGCGTTGCAGGGGTCTACGAGCAGTACTTC; CDR3 protein: CSVAGVYEQYF; J gene: TRBJ2-7; V gene: TRBV29-1; D gene: -; clone size: -
CDR3 DNA: TGCGCCAGTAACAGGGTAGGGGGCCGGGGCTACACCTTC; CDR3 protein: CASNRVGGRGYTF; J gene: TRBJ1-2; V gene: TRBV10-2; D gene: TRBD1; clone size: -
CDR3 DNA: TGCGCCAGCAGCTTGGCCTGGCAAACACCCGCGGGGGCTAAAGGGACCCAGTACTTC; CDR3 protein: CASSLAWQTPAGAKGTQYF; J gene: TRBJ2-5; V gene: TRBV5-1; D gene: -; clone size: -
CDR3 DNA: TGCAGCGTTGAAGACGGACAGCGAAGGGGCTACACCTTC; CDR3 protein: CSVEDGQRRGYTF; J gene: TRBJ1-2; V gene: TRBV29-1; D gene: -; clone size: -
CDR3 DNA: TGTGCCAGCAGGCAACAGGGTACAAGGGAAAAACTGTTTTTT; CDR3 protein: CASRQQGTREKLFF; J gene: TRBJ1-4; V gene: TRBV6-1; D gene: -; clone size: -
CDR3 DNA: TGTGCCAGCAGTGACGACAGATTCTACAATGAGCAGTTCTTC; CDR3 protein: CASSDDRFYNEQFF; J gene: TRBJ2-1; V gene: TRBV25-1; D gene: -; clone size: -
CDR3 DNA: TGTGCCAGCAGCGTAAGCGGCAGGGGCACTGAAGCTTTCTTT; CDR3 protein: CASSVSGRGTEAFF; J gene: TRBJ1-1; V gene: TRBV7-9; D gene: -; clone size: -
CDR3 DNA: TGTGCCAGCAGCGCTCAGGGCGCCGGAAGGAACACCGGGGAGCTGTTTTTT; CDR3 protein: CASSAQGAGRNTGELFF; J gene: TRBJ2-2; V gene: TRBV9; D gene: -; clone size: once
CDR3 DNA: TGCGCCACAGGTCCAGATACGCAGTATTTT; CDR3 protein: CATGPDTQYF; J gene: TRBJ2-3; V gene: TRBV5-1; D gene: -; clone size: -
CDR3 DNA: TGTGCCATTAAGGACAGACTGAACACTGAAGCTTTCTTT; CDR3 protein: CAIKDRLNTEAFF; J gene: TRBJ1-1; V gene: TRBV19; D gene: -; clone size: -
CDR3 DNA: TGTGCCATCAGTGAGTCGACCGGGGGGGACACATACTATGGCTACACCTTC; CDR3 protein: CAISESTGGDTYYGYTF; J gene: TRBJ1-2; V gene: TRBV10-3; D gene: -; clone size: few
CDR3 DNA: TGTGCCAGCAGCTTAGATAGGTCCTCGGGAGGCTACACCTTC; CDR3 protein: CASSLDRSSGGYTF; J gene: TRBJ1-2; V gene: TRBV11-2; D gene: -; clone size: -
CDR3 DNA: TGTGCCAGCAGCTTAGGGACAGGGCTTCAGCCCCAGCATTTT; CDR3 protein: CASSLGTGLQPQHF; J gene: TRBJ1-5; V gene: TRBV7-9; D gene: TRBD1; clone size: -
CDR3 DNA: TGCGCCAGCAGCCCGGGACTTCTCGTGGGCCAAGAGACCCAGTACTTC; CDR3 protein: CASSPGLLVGQETQYF; J gene: TRBJ2-5; V gene: TRBV5-1; D gene: -; clone size: -
CDR3 DNA: TGTGCCAGCAGTTTTTTAACAGGGTCTAATTCTGGGGCCAACGTCCTGACTTTC; CDR3 protein: CASSFLTGSNSGANVLTF; J gene: TRBJ2-6; V gene: TRBV27; D gene: -; clone size: -
CDR3 DNA: TGTGCCAGCAGCTCCTGGACTAGCGGGGGCACAGATACGCAGTATTTT; CDR3 protein: CASSSWTSGGTDTQYF; J gene: TRBJ2-3; V gene: TRBV7-8; D gene: TRBD2; clone size: -